The rows below give T cell receptor beta chains drawn from one sample of a study of ipilimumab plus nivolumab after autologous stem cell transplantation. Sequencing used immunoSEQ multiplex PCR; TCRdb keeps in-frame clones, though not all of them. This repertoire shows some 46,000 clones, 70% to 90% found once; its top ten account for nearly 0.9%. The material was PBMCs, obtained in a trial of ipilimumab plus nivolumab as post-transplant consolidation. Receptors originate from a male donor with multiple myeloma. Both conserved end residues are part of each CDR3. The D gene is left open where the match is weak. Part of the rows lack a size; the others show once, few, many or a class for expanded clones.

d_gene	abundance	j_gene	v_gene	CDR3aa	CDR3nt
TRBD2	.	TRBJ2-1	TRBV7-3	CASSSSGGLVNEQFF	TGTGCCAGCAGCTCCTCCGGGGGACTAGTAAATGAGCAGTTCTTC
.	.	TRBJ2-5	TRBV7-6	CASSFGVMETQYF	TGTGCCAGCAGCTTTGGGGTTATGGAGACCCAGTACTTC
.	once	TRBJ2-7	TRBV5-5	CASSLDSDLYEQYF	TGTGCCAGCAGCTTGGACTCTGACCTCTACGAGCAGTACTTC
.	.	TRBJ1-3	TRBV18	CASSPGDLYSGNTIYF	TGTGCCAGCTCACCCGGGGACTTATACTCTGGAAACACCATATATTTT
.	.	TRBJ2-5	TRBV25-1	CASSDSGALDVTQYF	TGTGCCAGCAGTGATTCGGGGGCTCTGGACGTGACCCAGTACTTC
TRBD1	.	TRBJ1-1	TRBV6-1	CASSQTGMGNTEAFF	TGTGCCAGCAGCCAGACAGGGATGGGGAACACTGAAGCTTTCTTT
TRBD1	.	TRBJ2-7	TRBV9	CASSVGDRDAYEQYF	TGTGCCAGCAGCGTAGGGGACAGGGACGCGTACGAGCAGTACTTC
.	.	TRBJ1-6	TRBV5-1	CASSLDTIGDSPLHF	TGCGCCAGCAGCTTAGACACCATAGGCGATTCACCCCTCCACTTT
.	few	TRBJ2-3	TRBV6-1	CASSPGGDTQYF	TGTGCCAGCAGCCCTGGGGGGGATACGCAGTATTTT
.	.	TRBJ2-7	TRBV6-1	CASSPFPYEQYF	TGTGCCAGCAGCCCGTTCCCCTACGAGCAGTACTTC
.	few	TRBJ1-1	TRBV4-1	CASSQRLSAEAFF	TGCGCCAGCAGCCAGAGACTGAGTGCTGAAGCTTTCTTT
.	.	TRBJ2-2	TRBV15	CATSRPENTGELFF	TGTGCCACCAGCAGGCCCGAGAACACCGGGGAGCTGTTTTTT
.	.	TRBJ2-7	TRBV2	CASGGSIHEQYF	TGTGCCAGCGGCGGCAGTATACACGAGCAGTACTTC
.	once	TRBJ2-3	TRBV14	CASSQEARVSTDTQYF	TGTGCCAGCAGCCAAGAAGCCAGGGTTAGCACAGATACGCAGTATTTT
.	.	TRBJ1-5	TRBV6-1	CASRRGEYSNQPQHF	TGTGCCAGCAGGCGGGGGGAATATAGCAATCAGCCCCAGCATTTT
TRBD1	.	TRBJ1-6	TRBV6-6	CASSYPDRGDSPLHF	TGTGCCAGCAGTTACCCCGACAGGGGGGATTCACCCCTCCACTTT
TRBD1	.	TRBJ1-5	TRBV19	CASSKTGRNQPQHF	TGTGCCAGTAGTAAGACAGGGAGGAATCAGCCCCAGCATTTT
TRBD1	.	TRBJ1-6	TRBV12-5	CASGLSGGNNSPLHF	TGTGCTAGTGGTTTATCAGGGGGGAATAATTCACCCCTCCACTTT
.	.	TRBJ1-5	TRBV15	CATSRDGRDGQPQHF	TGTGCCACCAGCAGAGATGGCCGTGACGGGCAGCCCCAGCATTTT
.	once	TRBJ2-5	TRBV7-6	CASSSLGGGQVETQYF	TGTGCCAGCAGCTCGCTCGGGGGCGGCCAGGTAGAGACCCAGTACTTC
.	.	TRBJ1-5	TRBV9	CASSVGSGDGRPQHF	TGTGCCAGCAGCGTAGGGTCTGGGGACGGACGACCCCAGCATTTT
TRBD1	.	TRBJ1-5	TRBV9	CASSAGTAPDQPQHF	TGTGCCAGCAGTGCGGGGACAGCCCCTGATCAGCCCCAGCATTTT
.	.	TRBJ1-2	TRBV5-1	CASRFSPDSYYGYTF	TGCGCCAGCAGATTTTCCCCGGACAGCTACTATGGCTACACCTTC
.	.	TRBJ1-2	TRBV11-2	CASSLKSYGYTF	TGTGCCAGCAGCTTGAAGTCATATGGCTACACCTTC
TRBD2	.	TRBJ2-3	TRBV5-1	CASSLVGGGITDTQYF	TGCGCCAGCAGCTTGGTTGGGGGAGGGATCACAGATACGCAGTATTTT
.	.	TRBJ1-4	TRBV4-1	CASSQDGIGVSGPNEKLFF	TGCGCCAGCAGCCAAGATGGAATAGGCGTGTCGGGCCCAAATGAAAAACTGTTTTTT
TRBD1	.	TRBJ2-2	TRBV4-3	CASSLERQGFGELFF	TGCGCCAGCAGCCTGGAGAGACAGGGGTTCGGGGAGCTGTTTTTT
.	.	TRBJ2-7	TRBV5-4	CASSQKTTSDEQYF	TGTGCCAGCAGCCAGAAGACTACGTCGGACGAGCAGTACTTC
.	.	TRBJ1-5	TRBV5-8	CASDYGPRSNQPQHF	TGTGCCAGCGACTATGGACCGCGGAGCAATCAGCCCCAGCATTTT
.	.	TRBJ2-7	TRBV29-1	CSVGGLSYEQYF	TGCAGCGTCGGAGGCCTCTCCTACGAGCAGTACTTC
TRBD2	.	TRBJ2-7	TRBV14	CASSPTLAGAEQYF	TGTGCCAGCAGCCCAACACTAGCGGGAGCCGAGCAGTACTTC
TRBD1	once	TRBJ2-2	TRBV4-3	CASSQGRDRVLFTGELFF	TGCGCCAGCAGCCAGGGCCGGGACAGAGTGTTGTTCACCGGGGAGCTGTTTTTT
.	few	TRBJ1-3	TRBV10-3	CAISDSGGRAGNTIYF	TGTGCCATCAGTGATTCGGGGGGCAGGGCTGGAAACACCATATATTTT
.	medium-sized	TRBJ1-1	TRBV30	CAWTRVHTEAFF	TGTGCCTGGACCAGGGTTCACACTGAAGCTTTCTTT
TRBD1	.	TRBJ2-3	TRBV5-6	CASSWDRELGDTQYF	TGTGCCAGCAGCTGGGACAGGGAACTCGGAGATACGCAGTATTTT
TRBD1	.	TRBJ1-6	TRBV5-1	CASSLLTGENSPLHF	TGCGCCAGCAGCTTGTTGACAGGGGAGAATTCACCCCTCCACTTT
TRBD1	medium-sized	TRBJ1-2	TRBV14	CASSHSTGTGVGYTF	TGTGCCAGCAGCCATTCTACCGGGACAGGGGTCGGCTACACCTTC
.	.	TRBJ2-2	TRBV19	CASSIGAPTGELFF	TGTGCCAGTAGTATAGGGGCTCCTACCGGGGAGCTGTTTTTT
.	.	TRBJ2-2	TRBV5-1	CASSRTANTGELFF	TGCGCCAGCAGCCGGACGGCGAACACCGGGGAGCTGTTTTTT
TRBD2	.	TRBJ2-1	TRBV4-2	CASSQDHLAGRLIYNEQFF	TGTGCCAGCAGCCAAGATCACCTAGCGGGGAGGCTCATTTACAATGAGCAGTTCTTC
TRBD2	.	TRBJ2-2	TRBV7-3	CASSLAQRGNTGELFF	TGTGCCAGCAGCTTAGCCCAGCGGGGGAACACCGGGGAGCTGTTTTTT
TRBD2	once	TRBJ2-1	TRBV28	CASTPGGPHNEQFF	TGTGCCAGCACCCCGGGAGGGCCCCACAATGAGCAGTTCTTC
.	once	TRBJ1-2	TRBV28	CASSQAGISLGGYTF	TGTGCCAGCAGTCAGGCGGGCATCTCCTTGGGGGGCTACACCTTC
TRBD1	.	TRBJ2-7	TRBV6-5	CATLQGPFSYEQYF	TGTGCCACCTTACAGGGGCCTTTCTCCTACGAGCAGTACTTC
.	.	TRBJ1-1	TRBV9	CASSIGGAWADTEAFF	TGTGCCAGCAGCATCGGTGGCGCGTGGGCTGATACTGAAGCTTTCTTT
TRBD1	.	TRBJ2-2	TRBV4-3	CASSQDAGGFTGELFF	TGCGCCAGCAGCCAAGACGCAGGGGGCTTCACCGGGGAGCTGTTTTTT
.	once	TRBJ2-7	TRBV6-5	CASKLDGSYEQYF	TGTGCCAGCAAATTGGACGGTTCTTACGAGCAGTACTTC
.	once	TRBJ1-1	TRBV7-2	CASSRLGMGNTEAFF	TGTGCCAGCAGCCGGTTGGGAATGGGGAACACTGAAGCTTTCTTT
.	.	TRBJ1-6	TRBV6-5	CASSYSQGGNSPLHF	TGTGCCAGCAGTTACTCCCAGGGAGGGAATTCACCCCTCCACTTT
TRBD2	.	TRBJ2-1	TRBV7-2	CASSLARGGLGNEQFF	TGTGCCAGCAGCTTAGCACGGGGGGGCCTTGGCAATGAGCAGTTCTTC